Shown below are 17 T cell receptor beta chains from a single sample sequenced in a study of shared clonotypes between healthy human individuals (TCRdb year 2020). Libraries were made using the immunoSEQ multiplex PCR assay. The clones in this table, taken by TCRdb from immuneACCESS, are in-frame only. Not every clone is retained; where verified, under half of the shortfall comes from an unresolved V gene, and the cause of the rest is unknown. This sample has about 2.1 million clones in its table, and around 93% of those were observed once. The ten largest clones represent approximately 1.6% of the sample. CD8 naive samples were obtained by positive selection for CCR7 among CD45RO-negative cells, yielding a CD45RA+CCR7+ population from which TemRA cells were excluded. The sequenced material came from naive CD8+ T cells from PBMCs. Taken with the paper, the label for cell subset or site translates to: CD45RA+CCR7+. The receptors derive from a man younger than 35 in good health. Some clones in this sample may be carry-over from other donors' samples.

The rearrangement links TRBV27 to TRBJ2-7; D is undetermined. V lost 7 bases to trimming and J lost 8 bases, with 9 bases between them. Germline CDR1 reads MNHEY; CDR2 reads SMNVEV (reference sequence). The CDR3 covers 10 residues. The CDR3 DNA follows: TGTGCCAGCAATCTTCCGCAGCAGTACTTC. The encoded protein is CASNLPQQYF.

In regard to this clone: Other DNA sequences within the sample encode an identical CDR3. The CDR3 coding sequence is TGTGCCAGCAGCGTAGATCTCTCCTCTGGAAACACCATATATTTT. This codes for CASSVDLSSGNTIYF. This chain joins TRBV9 and TRBJ1-3; D gene uncertain. Germline V gene lookup returns CDR1 SGDLS and CDR2 YYNGEE. The CDR3 sequence is 15 residues long. V was shortened by 0 bases and J by 0 bases, with 7 bases between the two germline ends.

This clone was seen a few times. This CDR3 is CALRGNTEAFF. The DNA for the CDR3 is TGTGCCTTACGAGGGAACACTGAAGCTTTCTTT. The chain recombines TRBV30 with TRBJ1-1; D remains unclear. Between the trimmed V and J ends, which lost 7 bases and 1 base, there was a span of 7 bases. CDR1 and CDR2 from the germline V gene are GTSNPN and SVGIG (reference sequence). The CDR3 totals 11 residues.

V is TRBV9 and J is TRBJ1-1; tentative D call: TRBD1 (5 bases). Germline loops: CDR1 SGDLS, CDR2 YYNGEE. Trimming stripped 3 bases from V and 4 bases from J, with 16 bases between. This CDR3 has 15 residues. The CDR3 sequence is CASSAPPWGVTEAFF. In DNA form, the CDR3 reads TGTGCCAGCAGCGCTCCCCCTTGGGGGGTCACTGAAGCTTTCTTT.

The J gene is TRBJ1-5, the V gene TRBV4-3, with D uncertain. V was shortened by 2 bases and J by 3 bases, with 20 bases between the two germline ends. The CDR3 has 18 residues. CDR1 is LGHNA, CDR2 YSLEER, per germline. In nucleotides, the CDR3 is TGCGCCAGCAGCCAAAATTGGAGGACGGACGGTAACAATCAGCCCCAGCATTTT. The encoded protein is CASSQNWRTDGNNQPQHF.

The chain recombines TRBV19 with TRBJ1-3; TRBD1 aligns across 8 bases. This CDR3 comprises 17 residues. Per germline, CDR1 LNHDA and CDR2 SQIVND (reference sequence). The V and J ends lost 3 bases and 0 bases, in that order; junction bases with no gene match: 7. CDR3 protein: CASSISDRGHSGNTIYF. CDR3 bases: TGTGCCAGTAGTATCTCAGACAGGGGCCACTCTGGAAACACCATATATTTT.

The genes are TRBV7-9 and TRBJ2-5; D perhaps matches TRBD2 (6 bases). With 4 bases removed from V and 5 bases from J, the gap between germline ends came to 23 bases. Germline V gene lookup returns CDR1 SEHNR and CDR2 FQNEAQ (reference sequence). The CDR3 has 17 residues. CDR3: CASSSLDLEGPEETQYF. The CDR3 region has the DNA TGTGCCAGCAGCTCCCTGGACCTGGAGGGCCCGGAGGAGACCCAGTACTTC.

The chain has TRBV27 and TRBJ1-5; tentatively, D is TRBD1 (6 bases). V shed 5 bases and J shed 0 bases, with 17 bases lying between them. Germline CDR1 is MNHEY and CDR2 is SMNVEV (reference sequence). This CDR3 has 17 amino acids. CDR3 DNA: TGTGCCAGCAGTCCCGGCCTTGGACAGTTTAGCAATCAGCCCCAGCATTTT. Its translation is CASSPGLGQFSNQPQHF.

CDR3 bases: TGTGCCAGCAGCCCCGACGGGACAGGGTTGATTGAGCAGTTCTTC. Translated: CASSPDGTGLIEQFF. The chain recombines TRBV11-3 with TRBJ2-1; 9 nucleotides match TRBD1. CDR3 length equals 15 residues. V shed 5 bases and J 9 bases; nucleotides not matched to a gene: 11. Per germline, CDR1 SGHNT and CDR2 YENEEA.

This chain links TRBV10-3 with TRBJ2-2, with D hard to call. Per germline, CDR1 ENHRY and CDR2 SYGVKD. The ends were cut back, 7 bases at V and 3 bases at J, with 12 bases in the middle. The length of the CDR3 is 14 residues. The CDR3 protein is CAIMSRDYTGELFF. The CDR3 nucleotides are TGTGCCATCATGAGCCGAGACTACACCGGGGAGCTGTTTTTT.

As concerns this clone: This CDR3 is also generated by other DNA sequences in the sample. This chain joins TRBV18 and TRBJ2-1, with TRBD2 identical over 13 bases. Germline trimming cut 3 bases from V and 5 bases from J; bases unmatched to any gene: 7. There are 17 residues in the CDR3. The germline CDR1 and CDR2 sequences are KGHSH and LQKENI. The CDR3 spells CASSPPGLAGVHNEQFF. The CDR3 bases are TGTGCCAGCTCACCCCCCGGACTAGCGGGAGTGCACAATGAGCAGTTCTTC.

The rearrangement links TRBV2 to TRBJ2-7; D possibly matches TRBD1 or TRBD2 (5 bases each). Deletions cut 6 bases from V and 5 bases from J, with 11 bases between. The CDR3 contains 12 residues. Germline-derived CDR1 and CDR2 are SNHLY and FYNNEI. The CDR3 loop is CASSLGVNEQYF. Written as DNA, the CDR3 is TGTGCCAGCAGCCTGGGGGTCAACGAGCAGTACTTC. The complete variable domain, with remaining parts taken from reference TRBV2 and TRBJ2-7, reads EPEVTQTPSHQVTQMGQEVILRCVPISNHLYFYWYRQILGQKVEFLVSFYNNEISEKSEIFDDQFSVERPDGSNFTLKIRSTKLEDSAMYFCASSLGVNEQYFGPGTRLTVT.

The chain joins TRBV27 to TRBJ2-7; D not resolved. The CDR3 extends over 14 amino acids. The V gene lost 8 bases and the J gene lost 6 bases, with 20 bases spanning the gap. The germline CDR1 and CDR2 sequences are MNHEY and SMNVEV (reference sequence). Here the CDR3 DNA reads TGTGCCAGCTCCAAAAGTCTTCTAGTCGGCGAGCAGTACTTC. It yields the protein CASSKSLLVGEQYF.

This clone was found once. The rearrangement uses TRBV7-6 and TRBJ2-2; 8 nucleotides match TRBD1. CDR1 and CDR2 (germline): SGHVS, FNYEAQ. The CDR3 contains 16 residues. J gave up 3 bases and V 1 base, and 4 bases lay outside the gene matches. CDR3 coding DNA: TGTGCCAGCAGCTTAGAACAGGGGGGTTACACCGGGGAGCTGTTTTTT. As protein: CASSLEQGGYTGELFF.

The chain is built from TRBV13 and TRBJ2-1; 8 bases are a match to TRBD2. CDR1 and CDR2 (germline): PRHDT, FYEKMQ (reference sequence). The CDR3 has 20 amino acids. After removal of 1 base from V and 1 base from J, the junction contained 15 bases not matched to a gene. CDR3 nucleotide sequence: TGTGCCAGCAGCTTAGCCATAGGGGGGTCGGGACTAGTGTCCTACAATGAGCAGTTCTTC. Protein sequence: CASSLAIGGSGLVSYNEQFF. The whole variable domain, filled in from reference TRBV13 and TRBJ2-1, reads AAGVIQSPRHLIKEKRETATLKCYPIPRHDTVYWYQQGPGQDPQFLISFYEKMQSDKGSIPDRFSAQQFSDYHSELNMSSLELGDSALYFCASSLAIGGSGLVSYNEQFFGPGTRLTVL.

This clone showed up just once. This chain links TRBV25-1 with TRBJ2-1; no reliable D call. V shed 3 bases and J shed 0 bases, with 6 bases lying between them. CDR1 and CDR2 from the germline V gene are MGHDK and SYGVNS. This CDR3 spans 14 amino acids. The CDR3 region has the DNA TGTGCCAGCAGTGACCAGAGCTCCTACAATGAGCAGTTCTTC. Translated: CASSDQSSYNEQFF. The variable domain in full, completed from reference TRBV25-1 and TRBJ2-1, reads EADIYQTPRYLVIGTGKKITLECSQTMGHDKMYWYQQDPGMELHLIHYSYGVNSTEKGDLSSESTVSRIRTEHFPLTLESARPSHTSQYLCASSDQSSYNEQFFGPGTRLTVL.

This chain uses TRBV28 with TRBJ2-7, with 10 bases matching TRBD1. Germline V gives CDR1 MDHEN, CDR2 SYDVKM. The CDR3 sequence is 14 residues long. J lost 3 bases, V lost 7 bases, and 6 bases had no gene match. The CDR3 is CASNDRGRNYEQYF. CDR3 sequence (DNA): TGTGCCAGCAACGACAGGGGGCGAAACTACGAGCAGTACTTC.